This T cell receptor beta chain was recorded in a study of blood T cell repertoires in COVID-19. V lost 7 bases and J lost 0, with 16 bases in between. The CDR3 loop spans 16 amino acids. Germline CDR1 reads MDHEN; CDR2 reads SYDVKM. Libraries were prepared by immunoSEQ multiplex PCR; TCRdb keeps only in-frame clonotypes and omits some of them. The data hold hundreds of thousands of clones, with approximately 84% observed a single time. This receptor was identified in a woman of 80 years or more with acute or convalescent COVID-19. Input material: peripheral blood. The J gene is TRBJ1-5, the V gene TRBV28; TRBD1 is a possible D gene (6 bases). The CDR3: CASTLRGFYSNQPQHF. CDR3 in DNA: TGTGCCAGCACCCTTAGGGGGTTCTATAGCAATCAGCCCCAGCATTTT.